This T cell receptor (beta chain) stems from a study of shared clonotypes between healthy human individuals. Findings of the study overall: Against clonotypes common to all four donors, non-shared ones had lower generation probabilities.

On sorted subsets, replicate PCRs used roughly 220 ng DNA, or about 33,000 T cell genomes. Data came from immunoSEQ multiplex PCR; TCRdb stores just in-frame clones and leaves some out. The table shows 1 million to 1.2 million clones, with roughly 80% occurring only once. Every donor was a Caucasian adult from Nashville, Tennessee. A CD45RA+ naive subset and a CD45RA-negative memory subset were split from CD4+ cells. In regard to this clone: Its antigen is unidentified.

V dropped 8 bases and J dropped 2 bases, with 22 bases sitting between them. Germline V gene data show CDR1 as MGHRA and CDR2 as YSYEKL. This CDR3 is 16 amino acids long. The V and J genes are TRBV4-1 and TRBJ2-7, with D perhaps matching TRBD1 or TRBD2 (5 bases each). The source is a man aged 18 to 30 in good health. Some clones in this sample may be carry-over from other donors' samples. Sequencing input: memory CD4+ T cells from PBMCs. Indicated subset: CD45RA-negative fraction. CDR3 in DNA: TGCGCCAGCCGACCATTTTTGAGGGACGGAACCTACGAGCAGTACTTC. Amino acids: CASRPFLRDGTYEQYF.